These 5 T cell receptor beta chains share one sample of origin, sequenced in a study of stem cell transplantation in POMP-related autoinflammatory disease. TCRdb's table, derived via immunoSEQ multiplex PCR, lists solely in-frame clones and lacks some. The table shows more than 25,000 clones, with roughly 88% occurring only once. The sequencing used CD4+ T cells from PBMCs, collected before stem cell transplantation. These receptors all come from a human donor with POMP-related autoinflammation and immune dysregulation (PRAID).

This chain joins TRBV15 and TRBJ2-7, with D possibly called TRBD1 or TRBD2 (5 bases each). Germline CDR1 is LNHNV and CDR2 is YYDKDF (reference sequence). The CDR3 loop spans 16 amino acids. Trimming took 1 base from V and 4 from J, leaving 17 bases between them. In DNA, the CDR3 is TGTGCCACCAGCAGAGCCCGGGACGGGTCTAATTACGAGCAGTACTTC. Its protein is CATSRARDGSNYEQYF.

The V call is TRBV29-1, the J call TRBJ2-6; 8 bases are a match to TRBD2. V dropped 4 bases and J dropped 0; count of bases not matched to a gene: 8. CDR1 SQVTM and CDR2 ANQGSEA come from the germline V gene. The CDR3 totals 17 residues. The CDR3 loop reads CSVVATSGVSGANVLTF. DNA of the CDR3: TGCAGCGTTGTCGCAACTAGCGGAGTCTCTGGGGCCAACGTCCTGACTTTC.

The chain combines TRBV6-4 with TRBJ1-2, with 8 bases lining up with TRBD1. Trimming cost V 11 bases and J 6 bases; bases outside gene matches: 14. The germline V gene has CDR1 MRHNA and CDR2 SNTAGT. The CDR3 has 14 residues. The CDR3 DNA reads as TGTGCCCCCTCCTTATCGGACAGGGTTAATGGCTACACCTTC. This codes for CAPSLSDRVNGYTF.

This chain links TRBV19 with TRBJ1-1; tentative D call: TRBD1 (5 bases). The CDR3 spans 13 residues. The V gene's germline CDR1 is LNHDA and CDR2 SQIVND (reference sequence). The V and J ends lost 1 base and 8 bases respectively, with 11 bases between them. CDR3 coding DNA: TGTGCCAGTAGTATAGTGCGGGGGATGGAAGCTTTCTTT. Protein product: CASSIVRGMEAFF.

This chain links TRBV11-2 with TRBJ2-5; D is possibly TRBD1 (5 bases). The CDR3 covers 12 residues. Germline lookup yields CDR1 SGHAT and CDR2 FQNNGV. V was pared by 6 bases and J by 2 bases, with 7 bases between. The CDR3 bases are TGTGCCAGCAGTCCAGGGCAAGAGACCCAGTACTTC. Protein: CASSPGQETQYF.